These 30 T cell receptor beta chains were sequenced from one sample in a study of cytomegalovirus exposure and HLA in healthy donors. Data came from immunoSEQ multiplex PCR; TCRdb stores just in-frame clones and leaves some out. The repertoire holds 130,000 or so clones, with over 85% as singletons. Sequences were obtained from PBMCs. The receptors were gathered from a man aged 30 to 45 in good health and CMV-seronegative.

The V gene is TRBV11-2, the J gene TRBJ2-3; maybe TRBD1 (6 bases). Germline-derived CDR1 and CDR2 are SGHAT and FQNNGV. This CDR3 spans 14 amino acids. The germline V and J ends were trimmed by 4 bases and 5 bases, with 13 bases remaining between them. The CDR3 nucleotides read TGTGCCAGCAGCTCACAGGGAGCTGTAGATACGCAGTATTTT. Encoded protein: CASSSQGAVDTQYF.

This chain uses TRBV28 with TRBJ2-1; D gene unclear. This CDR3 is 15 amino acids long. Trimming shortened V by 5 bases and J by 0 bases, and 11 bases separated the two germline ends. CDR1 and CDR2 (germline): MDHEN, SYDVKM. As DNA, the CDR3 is TGTGCCAGCAGTGTCGAGATAAGCTCCTACAATGAGCAGTTCTTC. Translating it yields CASSVEISSYNEQFF.

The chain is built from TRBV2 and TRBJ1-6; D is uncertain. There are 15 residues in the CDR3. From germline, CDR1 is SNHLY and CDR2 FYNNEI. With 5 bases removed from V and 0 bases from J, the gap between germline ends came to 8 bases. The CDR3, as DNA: TGTGCCAGCAGTTCGGGGAGCTCCTATAATTCACCCCTCCACTTT. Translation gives CASSSGSSYNSPLHF.

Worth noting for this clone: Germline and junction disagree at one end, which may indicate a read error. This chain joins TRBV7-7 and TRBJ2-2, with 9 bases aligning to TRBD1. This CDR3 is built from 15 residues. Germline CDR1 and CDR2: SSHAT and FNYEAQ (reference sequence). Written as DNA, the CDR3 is TGTGCTAGCAGCTTAGTTACAGGGGGCCACGGGGAGCTGTTTTTT. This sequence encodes CASSLVTGGHGELFF. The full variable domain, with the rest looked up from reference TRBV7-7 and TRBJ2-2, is GAGVSQSPRYKVTKRGQDVTLRCDPISSHATLYWYQQALGQGPEFLTYFNYEAQPDKSGLPSDRFSAERPEGSISTLTIQRTEQRDSAMYRCASSLVTGGHGELFFGEGSRLTVL.

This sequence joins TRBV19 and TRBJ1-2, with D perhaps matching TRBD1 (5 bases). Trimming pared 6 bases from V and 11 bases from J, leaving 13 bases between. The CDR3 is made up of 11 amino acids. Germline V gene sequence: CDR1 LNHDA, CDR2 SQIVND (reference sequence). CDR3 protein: CASSPGFWYTF. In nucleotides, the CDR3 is TGTGCCAGTAGCCCAGGGTTTTGGTACACCTTC.

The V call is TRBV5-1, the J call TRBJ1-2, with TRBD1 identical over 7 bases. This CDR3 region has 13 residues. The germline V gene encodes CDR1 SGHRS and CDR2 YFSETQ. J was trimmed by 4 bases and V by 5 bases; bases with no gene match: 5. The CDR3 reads CASRTGRTYGYTF. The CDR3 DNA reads TGCGCCAGCAGGACAGGGCGTACCTATGGCTACACCTTC.

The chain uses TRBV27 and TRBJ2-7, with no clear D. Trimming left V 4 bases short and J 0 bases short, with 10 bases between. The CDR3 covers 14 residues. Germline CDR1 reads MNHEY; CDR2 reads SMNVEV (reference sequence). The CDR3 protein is CASSSLLTSYEQYF. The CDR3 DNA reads TGTGCCAGCAGTTCATTACTAACCTCCTACGAGCAGTACTTC.

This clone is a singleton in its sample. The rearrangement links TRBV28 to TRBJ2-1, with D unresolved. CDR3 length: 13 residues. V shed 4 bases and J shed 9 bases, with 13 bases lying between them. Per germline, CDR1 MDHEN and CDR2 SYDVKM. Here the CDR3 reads CASSSPSRGEQFF. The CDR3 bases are TGTGCCAGCAGTTCCCCGTCCCGCGGTGAGCAGTTCTTC.

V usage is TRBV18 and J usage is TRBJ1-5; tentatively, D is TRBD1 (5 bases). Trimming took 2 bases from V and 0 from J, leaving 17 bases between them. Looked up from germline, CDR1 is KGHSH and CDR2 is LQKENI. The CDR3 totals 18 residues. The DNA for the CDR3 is TGTGCCAGCTCACCAGTCCGTCAGGGCTGGGATAGCAATCAGCCCCAGCATTTT. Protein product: CASSPVRQGWDSNQPQHF.

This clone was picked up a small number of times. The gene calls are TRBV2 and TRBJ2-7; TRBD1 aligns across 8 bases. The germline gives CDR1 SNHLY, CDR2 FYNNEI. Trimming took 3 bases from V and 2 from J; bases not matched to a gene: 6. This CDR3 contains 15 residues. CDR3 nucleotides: TGTGCCAGCAGTGATAGACAGGGGTTAACCTACGAGCAGTACTTC. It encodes CASSDRQGLTYEQYF.

The CDR3 nucleotides read TGTGCCAGCAGCTTAGCCGGAAAACTGTTTTTT. Translation: CASSLAGKLFF. The rearrangement joins TRBV7-6 to TRBJ1-4; D remains unclear. V lost 0 bases and J 10 bases, leaving 3 bases between the germline ends. CDR3 size: 11 residues. Germline V gene data show CDR1 as SGHVS and CDR2 as FNYEAQ.

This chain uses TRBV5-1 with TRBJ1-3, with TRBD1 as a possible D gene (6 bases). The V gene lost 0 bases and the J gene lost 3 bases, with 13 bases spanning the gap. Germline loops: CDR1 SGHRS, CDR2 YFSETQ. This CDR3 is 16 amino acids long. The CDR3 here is CASSLASGGVGNTIYF. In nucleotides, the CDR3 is TGCGCCAGCAGCTTGGCCTCTGGGGGCGTTGGAAACACCATATATTTT.

The CDR3 DNA sequence: TGTGCCAGCGCCGACCTAGCGGGGGCGAAAGAGACCCAGTACTTC. Amino acids: CASADLAGAKETQYF. The chain couples TRBV18 to TRBJ2-5, with 10 bases fitting TRBD2. The CDR3 runs to 15 residues. With V trimmed by 8 bases and J by 3 bases, 9 bases remained unmatched. Germline-derived CDR1 and CDR2 are KGHSH and LQKENI. Full variable domain (missing parts from reference TRBV18 and TRBJ2-5): NAGVMQNPRHLVRRRGQEARLRCSPMKGHSHVYWYRQLPEEGLKFMVYLQKENIIDESGMPKERFSAEFPKEGPSILRIQQVVRGDSAAYFCASADLAGAKETQYFGPGTRLLVL.

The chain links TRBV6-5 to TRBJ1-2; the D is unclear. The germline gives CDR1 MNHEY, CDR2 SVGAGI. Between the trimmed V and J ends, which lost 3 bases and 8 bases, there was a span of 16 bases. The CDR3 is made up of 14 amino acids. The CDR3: CASSYLGSARGYTF. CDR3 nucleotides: TGTGCCAGCAGTTATTTGGGTTCTGCGAGGGGCTACACCTTC.

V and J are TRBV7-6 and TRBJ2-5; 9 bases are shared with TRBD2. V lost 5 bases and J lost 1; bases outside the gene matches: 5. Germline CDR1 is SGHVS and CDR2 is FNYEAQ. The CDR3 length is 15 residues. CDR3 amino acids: CASSLGTSSQETQYF. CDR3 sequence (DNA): TGTGCCAGCAGCCTAGGGACTAGCTCCCAAGAGACCCAGTACTTC.

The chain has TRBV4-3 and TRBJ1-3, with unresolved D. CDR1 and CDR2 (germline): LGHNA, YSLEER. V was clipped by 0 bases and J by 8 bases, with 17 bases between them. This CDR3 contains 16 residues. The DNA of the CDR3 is TGCGCCAGCAGCCAAGATAGACTCAACGCCATGGACACCATATATTTT. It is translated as CASSQDRLNAMDTIYF.

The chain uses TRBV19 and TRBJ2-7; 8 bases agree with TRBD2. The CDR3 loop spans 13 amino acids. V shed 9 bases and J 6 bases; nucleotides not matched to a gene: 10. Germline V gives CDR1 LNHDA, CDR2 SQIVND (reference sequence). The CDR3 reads CASGGEESLEQYF. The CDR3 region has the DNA TGTGCCAGCGGGGGGGAAGAGTCTCTCGAGCAGTACTTC.

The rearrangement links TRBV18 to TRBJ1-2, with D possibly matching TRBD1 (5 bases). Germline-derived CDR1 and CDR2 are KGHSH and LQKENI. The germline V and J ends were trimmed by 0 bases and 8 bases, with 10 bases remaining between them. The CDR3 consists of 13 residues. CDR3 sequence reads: CASSPPGASGYTF. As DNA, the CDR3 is TGTGCCAGCTCACCACCAGGGGCAAGCGGCTACACCTTC.

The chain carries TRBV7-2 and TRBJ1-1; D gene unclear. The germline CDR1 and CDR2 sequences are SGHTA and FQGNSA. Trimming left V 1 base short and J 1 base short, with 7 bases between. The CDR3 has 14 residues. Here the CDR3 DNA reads TGTGCCAGCAGCTTAGTACGCGAGAACACTGAAGCTTTCTTT. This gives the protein CASSLVRENTEAFF.

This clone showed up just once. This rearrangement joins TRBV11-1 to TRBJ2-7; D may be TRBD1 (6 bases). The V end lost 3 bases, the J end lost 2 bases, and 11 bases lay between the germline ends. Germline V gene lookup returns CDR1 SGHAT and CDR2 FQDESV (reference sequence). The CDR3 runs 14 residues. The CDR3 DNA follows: TGTGCCAGCAGCTTGAGCAGGGGCCCCTACGAGCAGTACTTC. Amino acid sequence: CASSLSRGPYEQYF.

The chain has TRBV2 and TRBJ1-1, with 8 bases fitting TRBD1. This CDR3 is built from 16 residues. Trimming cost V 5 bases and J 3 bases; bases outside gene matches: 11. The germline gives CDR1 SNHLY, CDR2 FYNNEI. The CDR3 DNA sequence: TGTGCCAGCAGTATCACAGGGGGTCAGGGTTACACTGAAGCTTTCTTT. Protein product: CASSITGGQGYTEAFF.

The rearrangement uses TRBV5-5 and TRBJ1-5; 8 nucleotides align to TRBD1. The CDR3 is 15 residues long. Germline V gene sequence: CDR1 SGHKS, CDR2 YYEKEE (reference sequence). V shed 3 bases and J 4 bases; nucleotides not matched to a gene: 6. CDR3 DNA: TGTGCCAGCAGCTGGCGGACAGGGAAAAATCAGCCCCAGCATTTT. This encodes CASSWRTGKNQPQHF.

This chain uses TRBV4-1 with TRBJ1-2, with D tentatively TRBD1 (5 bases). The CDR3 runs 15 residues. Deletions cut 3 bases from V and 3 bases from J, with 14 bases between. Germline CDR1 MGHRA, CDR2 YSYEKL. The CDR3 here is CASSHSKEGDYGYTF. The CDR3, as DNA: TGCGCCAGCAGCCACAGCAAGGAAGGGGACTATGGCTACACCTTC.

The CDR3 sequence is CASQGETNEKLFF. The CDR3, as DNA: TGTGCCAGTCAGGGGGAAACTAATGAAAAACTGTTTTTT. The rearrangement uses TRBV27 and TRBJ1-4; TRBD1 aligns across 7 bases. The CDR3 consists of 13 residues. Trimming removed 9 bases from V and 1 base from J; junction bases left unmatched: 2. The germline gives CDR1 MNHEY, CDR2 SMNVEV (reference sequence).

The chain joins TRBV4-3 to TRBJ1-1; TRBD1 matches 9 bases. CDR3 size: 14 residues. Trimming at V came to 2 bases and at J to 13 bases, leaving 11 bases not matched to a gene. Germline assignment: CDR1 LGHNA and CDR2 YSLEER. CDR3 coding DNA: TGCGCCAGCAGCCAACCCGGGACAGGGTCTCCTCTTTTCTTT. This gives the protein CASSQPGTGSPLFF.

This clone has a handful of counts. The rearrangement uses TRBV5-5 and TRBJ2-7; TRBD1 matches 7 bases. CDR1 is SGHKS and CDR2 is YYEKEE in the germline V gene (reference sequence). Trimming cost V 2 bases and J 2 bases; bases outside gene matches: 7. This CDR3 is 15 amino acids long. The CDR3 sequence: CASSFYGTVAYEQYF. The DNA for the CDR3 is TGTGCCAGCAGCTTCTACGGGACAGTCGCCTACGAGCAGTACTTC.

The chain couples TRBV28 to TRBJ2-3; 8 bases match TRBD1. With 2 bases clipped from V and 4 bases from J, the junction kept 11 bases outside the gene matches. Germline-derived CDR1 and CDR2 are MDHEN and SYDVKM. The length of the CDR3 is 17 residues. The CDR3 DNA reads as TGTGCCAGCAGTTTAGTTCGAACGGACAGGGTTGCAGATACGCAGTATTTT. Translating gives CASSLVRTDRVADTQYF.

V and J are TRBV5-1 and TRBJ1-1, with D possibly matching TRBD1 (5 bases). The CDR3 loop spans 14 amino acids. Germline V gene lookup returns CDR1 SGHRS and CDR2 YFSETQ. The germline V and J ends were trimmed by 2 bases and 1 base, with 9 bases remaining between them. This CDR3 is CASSFGHWNTEAFF. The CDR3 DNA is TGCGCCAGCAGCTTTGGACACTGGAACACTGAAGCTTTCTTT. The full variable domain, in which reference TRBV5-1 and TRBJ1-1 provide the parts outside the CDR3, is KAGVTQTPRYLIKTRGQQVTLSCSPISGHRSVSWYQQTPGQGLQFLFEYFSETQRNKGNFPGRFSGRQFSNSRSEMNVSTLELGDSALYLCASSFGHWNTEAFFGQGTRLTVV.

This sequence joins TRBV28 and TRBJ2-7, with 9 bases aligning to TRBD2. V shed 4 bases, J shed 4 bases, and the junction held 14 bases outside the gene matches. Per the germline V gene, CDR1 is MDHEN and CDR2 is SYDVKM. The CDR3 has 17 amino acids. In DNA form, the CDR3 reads TGTGCCAGCAGTTGGGATCATGGCGGGGGGGGATATTACGAGCAGTACTTC. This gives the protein CASSWDHGGGGYYEQYF.

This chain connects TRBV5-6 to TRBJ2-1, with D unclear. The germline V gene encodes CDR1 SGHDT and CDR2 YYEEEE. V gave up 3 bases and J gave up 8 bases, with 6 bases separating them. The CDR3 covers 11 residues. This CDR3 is CASSSGYEQFF. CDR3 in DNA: TGTGCCAGCAGCTCCGGTTATGAGCAGTTCTTC.